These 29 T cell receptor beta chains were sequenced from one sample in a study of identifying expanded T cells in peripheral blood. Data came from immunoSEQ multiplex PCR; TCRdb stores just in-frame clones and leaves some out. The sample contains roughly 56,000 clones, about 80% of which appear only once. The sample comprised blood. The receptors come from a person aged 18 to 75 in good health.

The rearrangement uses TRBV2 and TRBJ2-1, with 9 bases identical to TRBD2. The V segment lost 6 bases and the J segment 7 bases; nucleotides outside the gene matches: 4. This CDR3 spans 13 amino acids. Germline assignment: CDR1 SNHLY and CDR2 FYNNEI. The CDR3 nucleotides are TGTGCCAGCAGGTTCGGACTAGCGAATGAGCAGTTCTTC. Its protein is CASRFGLANEQFF.

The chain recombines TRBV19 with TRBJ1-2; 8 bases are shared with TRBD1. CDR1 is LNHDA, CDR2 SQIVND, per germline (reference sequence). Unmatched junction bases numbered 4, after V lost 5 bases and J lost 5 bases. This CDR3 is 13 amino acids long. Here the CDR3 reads CASSEGQAYGYTF. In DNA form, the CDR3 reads TGTGCCAGTAGTGAGGGACAGGCGTATGGCTACACCTTC.

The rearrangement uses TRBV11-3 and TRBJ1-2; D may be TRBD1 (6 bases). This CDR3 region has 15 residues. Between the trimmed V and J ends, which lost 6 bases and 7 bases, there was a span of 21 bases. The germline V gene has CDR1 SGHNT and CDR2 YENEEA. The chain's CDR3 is CASSPVVSGASGYTF. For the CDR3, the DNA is TGTGCCAGCAGTCCCGTGGTTTCGGGGGCCAGTGGCTACACCTTC.

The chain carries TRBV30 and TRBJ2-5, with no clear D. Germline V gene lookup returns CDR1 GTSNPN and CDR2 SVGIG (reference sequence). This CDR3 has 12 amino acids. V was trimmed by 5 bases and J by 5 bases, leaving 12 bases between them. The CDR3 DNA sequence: TGTGCCTGGGGACGGGCGATGGAGACCCAGTACTTC. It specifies CAWGRAMETQYF. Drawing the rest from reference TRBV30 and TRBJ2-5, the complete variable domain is SQTIHQWPATLVQPVGSPLSLECTVEGTSNPNLYWYRQAAGRGLQLLFYSVGIGQISSEVPQNLSASRPQDRQFILSSKKLLLSDSGFYLCAWGRAMETQYFGPGTRLLVL.

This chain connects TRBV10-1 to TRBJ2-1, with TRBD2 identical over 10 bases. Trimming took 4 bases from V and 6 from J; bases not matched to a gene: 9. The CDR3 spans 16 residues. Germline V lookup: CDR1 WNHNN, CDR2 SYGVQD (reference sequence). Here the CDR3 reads CASSGLERGGRNEQFF. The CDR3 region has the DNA TGCGCCAGCAGTGGGTTAGAGCGGGGGGGCCGCAATGAGCAGTTCTTC.

The CDR3, as DNA: TGCGCCAGCAGCCCTGACAGGGGGCGCAGGGACTATGGCTACACCTTC. Its protein is CASSPDRGRRDYGYTF. The V call is TRBV4-3, the J call TRBJ1-2; 10 positions agree with TRBD1. V dropped 4 bases and J dropped 3; count of bases not matched to a gene: 8. Germline-derived CDR1 and CDR2 are LGHNA and YSLEER. The CDR3 extends over 16 amino acids.

The CDR3 nucleotides are TGTGCCAGCAGCTTTGATAGAGGTGGCTACACCTTC. Its translation: CASSFDRGGYTF. This sequence joins TRBV7-2 and TRBJ1-2, with unresolved D. V shed 3 bases and J shed 7 bases, with 9 bases lying between them. The CDR3 sequence is 12 residues long. The germline V gene encodes CDR1 SGHTA and CDR2 FQGNSA.

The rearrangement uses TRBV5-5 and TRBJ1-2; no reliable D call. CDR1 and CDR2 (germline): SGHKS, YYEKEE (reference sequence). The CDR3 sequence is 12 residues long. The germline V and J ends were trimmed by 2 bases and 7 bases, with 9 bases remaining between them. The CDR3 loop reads CASSFLGFGYTF. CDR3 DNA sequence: TGTGCCAGCAGCTTCCTGGGTTTTGGCTACACCTTC. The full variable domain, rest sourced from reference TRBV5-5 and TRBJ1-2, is DAGVTQSPTHLIKTRGQQVTLRCSPISGHKSVSWYQQVLGQGPQFIFQYYEKEERGRGNFPDRFSARQFPNYSSELNVNALLLGDSALYLCASSFLGFGYTFGSGTRLTVV.

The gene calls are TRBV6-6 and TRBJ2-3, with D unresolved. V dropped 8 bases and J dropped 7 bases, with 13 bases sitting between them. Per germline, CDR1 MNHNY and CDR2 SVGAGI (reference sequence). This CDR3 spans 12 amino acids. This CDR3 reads CASDEVGYTQYF. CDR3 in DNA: TGTGCCAGCGATGAGGTCGGGTATACGCAGTATTTT.

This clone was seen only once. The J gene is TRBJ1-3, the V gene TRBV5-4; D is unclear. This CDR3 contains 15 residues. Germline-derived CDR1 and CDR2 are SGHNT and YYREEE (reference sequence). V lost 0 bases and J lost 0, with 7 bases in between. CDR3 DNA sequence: TGTGCCAGCAGCTTGGACAGAAGCTCTGGAAACACCATATATTTT. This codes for CASSLDRSSGNTIYF.

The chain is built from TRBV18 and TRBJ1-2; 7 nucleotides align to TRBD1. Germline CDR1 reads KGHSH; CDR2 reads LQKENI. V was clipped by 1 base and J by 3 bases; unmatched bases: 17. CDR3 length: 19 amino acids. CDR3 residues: CASSPLPPYQTGDDYGYTF. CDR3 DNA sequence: TGTGCCAGCTCACCACTCCCGCCCTATCAAACAGGGGATGACTATGGCTACACCTTC.

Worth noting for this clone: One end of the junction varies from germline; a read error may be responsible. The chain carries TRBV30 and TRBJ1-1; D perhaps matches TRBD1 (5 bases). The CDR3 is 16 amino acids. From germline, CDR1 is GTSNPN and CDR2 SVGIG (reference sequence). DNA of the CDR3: TGTGCCTGGAGTGTAAGGGGCGTCGCAGTGAACCCTGAAGCTTTCTTT. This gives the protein CAWSVRGVAVNPEAFF.

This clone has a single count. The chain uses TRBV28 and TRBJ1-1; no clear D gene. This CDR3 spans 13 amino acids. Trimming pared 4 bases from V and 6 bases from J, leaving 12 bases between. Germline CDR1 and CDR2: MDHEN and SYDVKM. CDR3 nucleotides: TGTGCCAGCAGTTCGACCCTACCGGCTGAAGCTTTCTTT. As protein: CASSSTLPAEAFF. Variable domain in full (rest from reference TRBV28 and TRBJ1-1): DVKVTQSSRYLVKRTGEKVFLECVQDMDHENMFWYRQDPGLGLRLIYFSYDVKMKEKGDIPEGYSVSREKKERFSLILESASTNQTSMYLCASSSTLPAEAFFGQGTRLTVV.

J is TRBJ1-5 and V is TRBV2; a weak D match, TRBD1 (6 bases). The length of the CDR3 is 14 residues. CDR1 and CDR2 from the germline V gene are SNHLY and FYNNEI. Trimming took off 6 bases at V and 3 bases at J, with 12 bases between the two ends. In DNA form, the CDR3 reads TGTGCCAGCAGGGACAGACTCACCAATCAGCCCCAGCATTTT. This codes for CASRDRLTNQPQHF.

CDR3 region: CASTLGDTQYF. DNA for the CDR3: TGTGCCAGCACCTTAGGAGATACGCAGTATTTT. The V and J genes are TRBV27 and TRBJ2-3, with no clear D. Germline CDR1 is MNHEY and CDR2 is SMNVEV (reference sequence). V shed 7 bases and J shed 5 bases, with 7 bases lying between them. CDR3 length: 11 residues.

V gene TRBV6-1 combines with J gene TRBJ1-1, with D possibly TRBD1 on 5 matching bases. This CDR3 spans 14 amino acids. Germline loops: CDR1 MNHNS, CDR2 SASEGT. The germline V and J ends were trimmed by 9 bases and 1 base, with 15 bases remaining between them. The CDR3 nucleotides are TGTGCCAGTAAACTTCCCGGGACGAACACTGAAGCTTTCTTT. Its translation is CASKLPGTNTEAFF.

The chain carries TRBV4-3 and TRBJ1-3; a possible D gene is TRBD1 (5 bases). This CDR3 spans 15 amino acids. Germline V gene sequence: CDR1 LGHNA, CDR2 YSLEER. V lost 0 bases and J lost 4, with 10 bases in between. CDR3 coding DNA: TGCGCCAGCAGCCAAGAGCCAGGGCCAGGAAACACCATATATTTT. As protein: CASSQEPGPGNTIYF.

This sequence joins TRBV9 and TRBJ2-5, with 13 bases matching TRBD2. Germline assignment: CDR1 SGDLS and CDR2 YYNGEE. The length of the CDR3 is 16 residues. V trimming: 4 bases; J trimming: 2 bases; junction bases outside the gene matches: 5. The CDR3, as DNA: TGTGCCAGCAGCCCTCTGACTAGCGGGGGGCAAGAGACCCAGTACTTC. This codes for CASSPLTSGGQETQYF.

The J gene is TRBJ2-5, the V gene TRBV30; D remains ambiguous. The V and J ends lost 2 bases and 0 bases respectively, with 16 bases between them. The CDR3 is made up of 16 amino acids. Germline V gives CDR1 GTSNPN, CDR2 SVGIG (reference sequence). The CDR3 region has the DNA TGTGCCTGGAGTAACCCCTCTACGGTCTACCAAGAGACCCAGTACTTC. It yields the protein CAWSNPSTVYQETQYF.

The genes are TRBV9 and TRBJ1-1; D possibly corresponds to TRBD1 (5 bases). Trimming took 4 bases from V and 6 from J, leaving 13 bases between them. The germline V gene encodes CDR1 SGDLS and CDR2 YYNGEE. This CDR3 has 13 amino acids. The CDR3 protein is CASSPQGTAEAFF. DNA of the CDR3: TGTGCCAGCAGCCCTCAGGGTACAGCTGAAGCTTTCTTT.

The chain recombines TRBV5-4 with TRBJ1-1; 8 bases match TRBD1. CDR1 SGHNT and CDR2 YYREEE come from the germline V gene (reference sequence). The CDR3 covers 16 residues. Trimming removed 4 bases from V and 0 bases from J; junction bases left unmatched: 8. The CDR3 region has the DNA TGTGCCAGCAGCACCCGACAGGGGAGGGTGAACACTGAAGCTTTCTTT. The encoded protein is CASSTRQGRVNTEAFF.

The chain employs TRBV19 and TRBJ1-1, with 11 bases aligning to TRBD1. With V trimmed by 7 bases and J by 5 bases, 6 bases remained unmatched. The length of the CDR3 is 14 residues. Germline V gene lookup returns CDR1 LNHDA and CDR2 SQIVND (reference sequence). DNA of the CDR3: TGTGCCAGTACCCCGGGACAGGGGGTTACTGAAGCTTTCTTT. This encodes CASTPGQGVTEAFF. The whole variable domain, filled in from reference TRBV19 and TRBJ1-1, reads DGGITQSPKYLFRKEGQNVTLSCEQNLNHDAMYWYRQDPGQGLRLIYYSQIVNDFQKGDIAEGYSVSREKKESFPLTVTSAQKNPTAFYLCASTPGQGVTEAFFGQGTRLTVV.

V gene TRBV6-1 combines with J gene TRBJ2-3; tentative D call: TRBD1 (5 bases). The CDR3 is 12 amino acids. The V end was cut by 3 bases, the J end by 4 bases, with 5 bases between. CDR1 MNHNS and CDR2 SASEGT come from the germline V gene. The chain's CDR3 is CASSDRADTQYF. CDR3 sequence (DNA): TGTGCCAGCAGTGACAGGGCAGATACGCAGTATTTT.

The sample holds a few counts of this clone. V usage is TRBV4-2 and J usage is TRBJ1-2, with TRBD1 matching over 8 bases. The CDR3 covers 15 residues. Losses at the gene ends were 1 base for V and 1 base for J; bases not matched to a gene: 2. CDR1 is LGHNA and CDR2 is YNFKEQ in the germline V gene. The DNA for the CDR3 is TGTGCCAGCAGCCAAGGACAGGGGAGTAACTATGGCTACACCTTC. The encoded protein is CASSQGQGSNYGYTF.

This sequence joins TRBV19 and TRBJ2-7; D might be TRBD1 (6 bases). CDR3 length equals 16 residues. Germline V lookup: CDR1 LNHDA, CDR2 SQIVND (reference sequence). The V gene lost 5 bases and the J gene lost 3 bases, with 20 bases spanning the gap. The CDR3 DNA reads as TGTGCCAGTAGTGTCAGGGGCCTCCTAGGTGGCTACGAGCAGTACGTC. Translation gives CASSVRGLLGGYEQYV.

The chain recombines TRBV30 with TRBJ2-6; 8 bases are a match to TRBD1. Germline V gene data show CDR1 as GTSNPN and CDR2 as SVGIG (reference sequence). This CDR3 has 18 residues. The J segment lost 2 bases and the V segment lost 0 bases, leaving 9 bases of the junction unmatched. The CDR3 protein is CAWSVGGTGFTGANVLTF. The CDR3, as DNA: TGTGCCTGGAGTGTAGGGGGGACAGGCTTCACTGGGGCCAACGTCCTGACTTTC. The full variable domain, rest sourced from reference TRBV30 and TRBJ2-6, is SQTIHQWPATLVQPVGSPLSLECTVEGTSNPNLYWYRQAAGRGLQLLFYSVGIGQISSEVPQNLSASRPQDRQFILSSKKLLLSDSGFYLCAWSVGGTGFTGANVLTFGAGSRLTVL.

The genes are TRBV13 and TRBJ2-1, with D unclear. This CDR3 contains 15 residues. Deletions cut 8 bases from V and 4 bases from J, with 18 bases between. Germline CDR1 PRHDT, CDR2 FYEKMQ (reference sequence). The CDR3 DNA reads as TGTGCCAGCCGACGGAGACAACCAAATTACAATGAGCAGTTCTTC. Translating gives CASRRRQPNYNEQFF. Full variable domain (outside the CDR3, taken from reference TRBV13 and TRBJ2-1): AAGVIQSPRHLIKEKRETATLKCYPIPRHDTVYWYQQGPGQDPQFLISFYEKMQSDKGSIPDRFSAQQFSDYHSELNMSSLELGDSALYFCASRRRQPNYNEQFFGPGTRLTVL.

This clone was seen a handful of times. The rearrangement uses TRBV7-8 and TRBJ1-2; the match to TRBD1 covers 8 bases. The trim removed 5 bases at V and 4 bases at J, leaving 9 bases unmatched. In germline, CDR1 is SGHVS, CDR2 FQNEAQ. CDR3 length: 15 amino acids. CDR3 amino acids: CASSDGQGKSYGYTF. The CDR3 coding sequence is TGTGCCAGCAGCGACGGACAGGGAAAGAGCTATGGCTACACCTTC.

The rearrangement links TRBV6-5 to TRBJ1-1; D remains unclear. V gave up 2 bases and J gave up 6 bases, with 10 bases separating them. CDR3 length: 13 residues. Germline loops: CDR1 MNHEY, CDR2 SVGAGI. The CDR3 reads CASSYHEGAEAFF. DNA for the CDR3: TGTGCCAGCAGTTACCACGAAGGCGCTGAAGCTTTCTTT.